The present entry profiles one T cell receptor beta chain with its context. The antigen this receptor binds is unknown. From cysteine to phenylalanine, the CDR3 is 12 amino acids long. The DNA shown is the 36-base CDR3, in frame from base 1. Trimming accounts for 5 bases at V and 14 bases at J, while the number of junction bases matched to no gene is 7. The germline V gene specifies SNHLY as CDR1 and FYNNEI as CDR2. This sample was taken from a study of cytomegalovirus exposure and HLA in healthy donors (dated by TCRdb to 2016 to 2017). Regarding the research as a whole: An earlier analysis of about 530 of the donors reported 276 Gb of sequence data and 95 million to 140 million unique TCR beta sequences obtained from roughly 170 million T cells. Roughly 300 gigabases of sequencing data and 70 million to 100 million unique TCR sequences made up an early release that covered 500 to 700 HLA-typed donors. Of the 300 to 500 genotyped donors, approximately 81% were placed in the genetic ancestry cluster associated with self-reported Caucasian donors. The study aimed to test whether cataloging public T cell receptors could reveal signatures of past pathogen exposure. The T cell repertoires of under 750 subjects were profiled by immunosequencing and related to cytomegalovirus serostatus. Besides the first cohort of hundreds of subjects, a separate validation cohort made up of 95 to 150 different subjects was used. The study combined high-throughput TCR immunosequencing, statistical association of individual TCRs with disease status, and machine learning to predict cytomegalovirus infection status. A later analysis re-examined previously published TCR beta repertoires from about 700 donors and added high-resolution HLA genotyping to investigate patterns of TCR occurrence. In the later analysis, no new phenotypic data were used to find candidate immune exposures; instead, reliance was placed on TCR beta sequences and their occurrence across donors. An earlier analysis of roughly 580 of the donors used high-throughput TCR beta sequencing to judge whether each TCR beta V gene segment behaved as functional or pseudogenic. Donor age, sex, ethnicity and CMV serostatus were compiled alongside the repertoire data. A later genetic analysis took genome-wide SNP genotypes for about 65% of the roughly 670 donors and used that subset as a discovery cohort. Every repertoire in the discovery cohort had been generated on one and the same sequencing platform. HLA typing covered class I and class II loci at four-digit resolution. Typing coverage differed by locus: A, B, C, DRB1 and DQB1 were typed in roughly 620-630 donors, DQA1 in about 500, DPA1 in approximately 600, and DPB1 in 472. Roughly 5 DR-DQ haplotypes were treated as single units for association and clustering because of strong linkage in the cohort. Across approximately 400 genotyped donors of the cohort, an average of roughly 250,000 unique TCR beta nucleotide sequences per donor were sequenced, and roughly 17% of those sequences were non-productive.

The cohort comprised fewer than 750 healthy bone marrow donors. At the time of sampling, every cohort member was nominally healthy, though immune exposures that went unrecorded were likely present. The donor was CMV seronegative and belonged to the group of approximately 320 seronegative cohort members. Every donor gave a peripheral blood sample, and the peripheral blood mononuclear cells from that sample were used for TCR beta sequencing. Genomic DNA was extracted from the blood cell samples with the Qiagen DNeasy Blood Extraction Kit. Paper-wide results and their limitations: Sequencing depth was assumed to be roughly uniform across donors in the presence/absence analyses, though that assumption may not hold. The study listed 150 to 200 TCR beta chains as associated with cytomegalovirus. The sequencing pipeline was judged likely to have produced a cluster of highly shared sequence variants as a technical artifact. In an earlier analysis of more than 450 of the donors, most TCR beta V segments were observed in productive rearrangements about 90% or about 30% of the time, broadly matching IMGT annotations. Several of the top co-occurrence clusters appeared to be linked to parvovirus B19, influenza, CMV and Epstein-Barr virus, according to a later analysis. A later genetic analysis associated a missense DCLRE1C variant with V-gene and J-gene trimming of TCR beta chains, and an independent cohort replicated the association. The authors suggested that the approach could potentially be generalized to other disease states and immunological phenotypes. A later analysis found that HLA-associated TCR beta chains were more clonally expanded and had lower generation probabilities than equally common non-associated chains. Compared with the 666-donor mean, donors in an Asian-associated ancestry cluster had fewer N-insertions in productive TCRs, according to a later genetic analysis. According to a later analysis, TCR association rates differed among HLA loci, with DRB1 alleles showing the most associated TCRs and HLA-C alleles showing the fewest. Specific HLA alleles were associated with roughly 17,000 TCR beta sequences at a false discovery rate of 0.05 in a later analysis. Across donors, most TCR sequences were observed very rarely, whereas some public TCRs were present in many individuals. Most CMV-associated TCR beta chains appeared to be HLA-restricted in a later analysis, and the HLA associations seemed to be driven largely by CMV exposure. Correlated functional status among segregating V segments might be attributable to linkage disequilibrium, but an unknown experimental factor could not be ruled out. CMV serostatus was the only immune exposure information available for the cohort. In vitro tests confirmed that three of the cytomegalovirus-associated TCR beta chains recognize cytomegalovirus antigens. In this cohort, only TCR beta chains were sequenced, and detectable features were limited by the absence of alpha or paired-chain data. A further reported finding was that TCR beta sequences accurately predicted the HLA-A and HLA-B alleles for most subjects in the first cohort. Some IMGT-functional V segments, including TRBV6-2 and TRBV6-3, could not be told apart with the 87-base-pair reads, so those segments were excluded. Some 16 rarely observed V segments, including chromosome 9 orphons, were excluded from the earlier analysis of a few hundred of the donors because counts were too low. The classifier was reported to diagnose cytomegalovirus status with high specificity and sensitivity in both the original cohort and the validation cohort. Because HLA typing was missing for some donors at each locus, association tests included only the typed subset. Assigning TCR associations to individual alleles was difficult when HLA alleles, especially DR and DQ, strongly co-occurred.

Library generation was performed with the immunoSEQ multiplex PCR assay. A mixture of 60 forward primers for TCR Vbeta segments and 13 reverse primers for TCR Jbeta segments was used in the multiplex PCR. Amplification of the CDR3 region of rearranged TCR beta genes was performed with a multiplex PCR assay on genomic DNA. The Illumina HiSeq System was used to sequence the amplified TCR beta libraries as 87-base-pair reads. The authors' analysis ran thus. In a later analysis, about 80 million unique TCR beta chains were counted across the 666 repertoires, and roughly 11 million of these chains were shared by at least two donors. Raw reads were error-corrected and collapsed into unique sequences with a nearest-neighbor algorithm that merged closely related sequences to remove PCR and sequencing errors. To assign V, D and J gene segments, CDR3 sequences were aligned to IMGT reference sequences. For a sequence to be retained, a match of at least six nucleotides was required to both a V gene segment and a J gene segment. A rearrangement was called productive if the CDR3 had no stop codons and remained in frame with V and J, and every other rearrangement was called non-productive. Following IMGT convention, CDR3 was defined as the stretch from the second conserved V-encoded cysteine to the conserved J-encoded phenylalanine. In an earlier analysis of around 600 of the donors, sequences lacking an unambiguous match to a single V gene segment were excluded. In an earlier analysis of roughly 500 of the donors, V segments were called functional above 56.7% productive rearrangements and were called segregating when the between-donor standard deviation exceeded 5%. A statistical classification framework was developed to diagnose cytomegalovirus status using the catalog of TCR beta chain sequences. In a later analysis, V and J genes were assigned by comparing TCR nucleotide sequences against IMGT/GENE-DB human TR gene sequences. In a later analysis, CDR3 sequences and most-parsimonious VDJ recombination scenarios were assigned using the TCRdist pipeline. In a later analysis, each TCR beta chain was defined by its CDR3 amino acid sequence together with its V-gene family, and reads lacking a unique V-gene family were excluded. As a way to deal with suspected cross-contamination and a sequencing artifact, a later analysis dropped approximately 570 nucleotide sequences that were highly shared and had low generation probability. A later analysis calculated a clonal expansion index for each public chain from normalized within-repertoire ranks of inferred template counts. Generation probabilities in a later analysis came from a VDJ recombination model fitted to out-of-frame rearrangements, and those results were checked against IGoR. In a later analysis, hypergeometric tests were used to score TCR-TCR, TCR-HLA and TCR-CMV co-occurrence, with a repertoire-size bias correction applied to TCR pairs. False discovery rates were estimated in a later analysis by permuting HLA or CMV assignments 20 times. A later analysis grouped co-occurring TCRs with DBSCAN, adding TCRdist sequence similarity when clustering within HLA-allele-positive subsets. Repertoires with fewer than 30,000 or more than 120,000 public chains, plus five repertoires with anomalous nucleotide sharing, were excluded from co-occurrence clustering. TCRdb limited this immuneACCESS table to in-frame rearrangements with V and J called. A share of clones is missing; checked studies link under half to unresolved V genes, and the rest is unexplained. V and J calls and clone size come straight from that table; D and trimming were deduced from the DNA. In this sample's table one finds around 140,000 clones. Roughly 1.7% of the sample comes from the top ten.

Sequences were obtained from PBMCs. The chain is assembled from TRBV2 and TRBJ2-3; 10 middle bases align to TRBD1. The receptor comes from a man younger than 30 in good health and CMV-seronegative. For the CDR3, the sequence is CASSTPGQGRYF. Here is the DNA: TGTGCCAGCAGTACACCGGGACAGGGGAGGTATTTT.